A selection of T cell receptor beta chains follows, all from one sample in a study of blood T cell repertoires in COVID-19. Assay: immunoSEQ multiplex PCR; the TCRdb copy retains only in-frame clones and omits some. The sample has around 130,000 clones, 90% seen once. The sequenced sample was peripheral blood. These receptors were taken from a man aged 60 to 75 with COVID-19, enrolled during active disease. CDR3s include the opening cysteine and the closing phenylalanine or tryptophan. D genes are given only for firm matches. Size is stated for part of the rows, as once, few or many counts, or as a class when the clone is expanded.

d_gene	v_gene	abundance	j_gene	CDR3aa	CDR3nt
.	TRBV30	.	TRBJ1-4	CAFSSPVNEKLFF	TGTGCCTTCTCATCCCCGGTAAACGAAAAACTGTTTTTT
TRBD1	TRBV30	.	TRBJ1-1	CAWGTGVNTEAFF	TGTGCCTGGGGGACAGGGGTGAACACTGAAGCTTTCTTT
.	TRBV25-1	.	TRBJ2-7	CASSSGGLSYEQYF	TGTGCCAGCAGTTCAGGGGGACTTTCCTACGAGCAGTACTTC
.	TRBV25-1	.	TRBJ2-5	CASSGSRPPVQETQYF	TGTGCCAGCAGTGGGAGCCGACCCCCGGTCCAAGAGACCCAGTACTTC
.	TRBV21-1	.	TRBJ2-7	CASSTRIREQYF	TGTGCCAGCAGCACGAGGATCCGCGAGCAGTACTTC
.	TRBV30	once	TRBJ2-7	CAWSRIYEQYF	TGTGCCTGGAGTCGTATCTACGAGCAGTACTTC
.	TRBV5-1	once	TRBJ1-4	CASRETGGTNEKLFF	TGCGCCAGCAGGGAGACGGGTGGAACTAATGAAAAACTGTTTTTT
.	TRBV7-9	.	TRBJ2-2	CASSLAGLNTGELFF	TGTGCCAGCAGCTTAGCCGGACTGAACACCGGGGAGCTGTTTTTT
TRBD2	TRBV13	.	TRBJ2-1	CASSPSLAGGPYNEQFF	TGTGCCAGCAGCCCTAGTCTAGCGGGAGGGCCCTACAATGAGCAGTTCTTC
TRBD2	TRBV3-1/TRBV3-2	few	TRBJ2-7	CASSHPGTSGRPSYEQYF	TGTGCCAGCAGCCACCCCGGGACTAGCGGGAGGCCCTCCTACGAGCAGTACTTC
TRBD1	TRBV11-2	.	TRBJ2-1	CASSSGTGYNEQFF	TGTGCCAGCAGCTCCGGGACAGGGTACAATGAGCAGTTCTTC